This T cell receptor beta chain was recorded in a study of identifying expanded T cells in peripheral blood. TCRdb's copy holds only in-frame clones and misses some; the assay was immunoSEQ multiplex PCR. The sample consists of roughly 96,000 clones, nearly 90% of them appearing once. Collection occurred without any documented infections or immune events in donors. Findings and limits, study-wide: Across healthy donors, higher total template counts meant significantly greater roughly two-week count variance. Differentially abundant clones: roughly 1.2 between replicates, 15 to 17 at around 14 days, under 25 at four.

V dropped 3 bases and J dropped 5 bases, with 14 bases sitting between them. The length of the CDR3 is 15 residues. The V gene's germline CDR1 is SGHRS and CDR2 YFSETQ. Points on this clone: Its antigen is undetermined.

This TCR was sampled from a person aged 18 to 75 in good health. Sequenced: blood. The rearrangement links TRBV5-1 to TRBJ1-4, with a tentative D call TRBD1 (6 bases). The CDR3 DNA sequence: TGCGCCAGCAGCTCCAAGACAGGACGGAATGAAAAACTGTTTTTT. As protein: CASSSKTGRNEKLFF. The entire variable domain, with the rest obtained from reference TRBV5-1 and TRBJ1-4, is as follows: KAGVTQTPRYLIKTRGQQVTLSCSPISGHRSVSWYQQTPGQGLQFLFEYFSETQRNKGNFPGRFSGRQFSNSRSEMNVSTLELGDSALYLCASSSKTGRNEKLFFGSGTQLSVL.